Below, one TCR beta chain is given with its context. This entry is derived from a study of blood T cell repertoires in COVID-19. At the level of the study: Sites in the United States, Italy and Spain provided acute and convalescent COVID-19 samples. In each case, the material was cDNA or gDNA derived from T cells, B-cell-depleted T cells, or PBMCs.

The ends lost 0 bases at V and 7 bases at J; junction bases unmatched: 5. There are 15 residues in the CDR3. Germline CDR1 MNHEY, CDR2 SMNVEV (reference sequence). Original processing methods: The authors estimated nucleated cell counts from reference gene primer amplification. Method: immunoSEQ multiplex PCR; TCRdb's copy keeps in-frame clones and lacks some. V, J and clone size are those of that table, while D and trimming were read from the DNA. This sample has approximately 94,000 clones; 84% occur once, and the top ten carry 24%. The chain couples TRBV27 to TRBJ2-1; 8 bases match TRBD2. Sequencing input: peripheral blood. This clonotype originated in a human donor in a cohort sampled during active COVID-19. CDR3 protein: CASSLSASGLNEQFF. The CDR3 DNA follows: TGTGCCAGCAGTTTATCGGCTAGCGGGCTTAATGAGCAGTTCTTC.